These 16 T cell receptor beta chains were sequenced from one sample in a study of T-cell reconstitution after alpha-beta-depleted transplantation in children listed by TCRdb under 2016. To prepare the library, PCR was applied. Instrument on record: Illumina HiSeq 2500. TCR library preparation used molecular barcoding, with unique molecular identifiers applied to normalize quantification of the TCRbeta repertoire. TCRdb itself trimmed the public reads at Q25 with fastp, ran MiXCR and retained productive beta chains. Duplicate CDR3 protein sequences are folded into a single record with the most common DNA and genes. The sample table records hundreds of thousands of distinct CDR3 sequences; approximately 15% of these occur just once. The ten most abundant clones make up 1.1% of the sample. Material: PBMCs from the stem cell graft donor, obtained from the stem cell graft. Every receptor here comes from a human donor who donated a stem cell graft to a child with acute myeloid leukemia.

In this sample, this clonotype turned up a few times. The chain has TRBV25-1 and TRBJ2-3; maybe TRBD1 (6 bases). Germline CDR1 MGHDK, CDR2 SYGVNS. The CDR3 contains 13 residues. Trimming cost V 5 bases and J 4 bases, with 10 bases left between them. The CDR3 nucleotides read TGTGCCAGCAGTTACGACAGGCCAGATACGCAGTATTTT. This sequence encodes CASSYDRPDTQYF.

The rearrangement uses TRBV6-1 and TRBJ2-1; perhaps D is TRBD1 or TRBD2 (5 bases each). The V end was cut by 6 bases, the J end by 3 bases, with 18 bases between. The CDR3 loop spans 16 amino acids. CDR1 and CDR2 (germline): MNHNS, SASEGT. The CDR3 nucleotides are TGTGCCAGCAGCCGGTTTCAGGGAGTCTTCTACAATGAGCAGTTCTTC. Translated, it gives CASSRFQGVFYNEQFF.

At least ten counts were recorded for this clonotype. V is TRBV20-1 and J is TRBJ2-2, with D unclear. Trimming cost V 0 bases and J 6 bases, with 14 bases left between them. CDR3 size: 15 residues. Germline V gene lookup returns CDR1 DFQATT and CDR2 SNEGSKA (reference sequence). The CDR3 region is CSAREGSSIPGELFF. As DNA, the CDR3 is TGCAGTGCTAGAGAGGGTAGCTCGATCCCCGGGGAGCTGTTTTTT.

This clonotype was observed many times. The chain combines TRBV29-1 with TRBJ2-2; the D is unclear. There are 10 residues in the CDR3. Trimming removed 6 bases from V and 6 bases from J, with 5 bases in between. The germline V gene has CDR1 SQVTM and CDR2 ANQGSEA. Here the CDR3 reads CSVLAGELFF. For the CDR3, the DNA is TGCAGCGTGCTGGCCGGGGAGCTGTTTTTT.

This rearrangement joins TRBV12-3 or TRBV12-4 to TRBJ2-5; D might be TRBD2 (5 bases). The ends were cut back, 7 bases at V and 8 bases at J, with 23 bases in the middle. The CDR3 is 15 residues long. The CDR3 loop reads CASTLSGPVRGTQYF. The CDR3 bases are TGTGCCAGCACTCTAAGCGGCCCCGTACGAGGTACCCAGTACTTC.

This clonotype has only a few counts. Here the CDR3 DNA reads TGTGCCAGCAAGGAGACAGTCTACAATGAGCAGTTCTTC. This sequence encodes CASKETVYNEQFF. The chain uses TRBV6-2 or TRBV6-3 and TRBJ2-1; TRBD1 is a possible D gene (5 bases). The CDR3 totals 13 residues. Trimming left V 7 bases short and J 3 bases short, with 10 bases between. Germline assignment: CDR1 MNHEY and CDR2 SVGEGT.

The chain is built from TRBV10-3 and TRBJ2-5; no firm D call. The CDR3 loop spans 11 amino acids. Trimming left V 6 bases short and J 2 bases short, with 4 bases between. Germline V lookup: CDR1 ENHRY, CDR2 SYGVKD. CDR3 residues: CAIRVQETQYF. The CDR3, as DNA: TGTGCCATCAGGGTTCAAGAGACCCAGTACTTC.

V is TRBV7-9 and J is TRBJ2-3, with 8 nucleotides matching TRBD2. The CDR3 has 14 residues. CDR1 SEHNR and CDR2 FQNEAQ come from the germline V gene (reference sequence). J lost 2 bases, V lost 5 bases, and 3 bases had no gene match. The CDR3: CASSRGLATDTQYF. The CDR3 DNA reads as TGTGCCAGCAGCCGTGGACTAGCCACAGATACGCAGTATTTT. The entire variable domain, with the rest obtained from reference TRBV7-9 and TRBJ2-3, is as follows: DTGVSQNPRHKITKRGQNVTFRCDPISEHNRLYWYRQTLGQGPEFLTYFQNEAQLEKSRLLSDRFSAERPKGSFSTLEIQRTEQGDSAMYLCASSRGLATDTQYFGPGTRLTVL.

This clonotype turned up a few times. The chain uses TRBV11-3 and TRBJ1-6, with 8 bases that match TRBD1. V was pared by 3 bases and J by 8 bases, with 6 bases of the junction left unmatched. This CDR3 spans 15 amino acids. Germline V gene lookup returns CDR1 SGHNT and CDR2 YENEEA. DNA of the CDR3: TGTGCCAGCAGCTTCAGGACAGGGAGCTATTCACCCCTCCACTTT. It translates to CASSFRTGSYSPLHF.

This clonotype has a handful of counts. This rearrangement joins TRBV20-1 to TRBJ2-1, with a weak D call TRBD1 (5 bases). Germline loops: CDR1 DFQATT, CDR2 SNEGSKA (reference sequence). There are 17 residues in the CDR3. V lost 2 bases to trimming and J lost 2 bases, with 19 bases between them. CDR3 loop: CSARSRARYSAYNEQFF. In DNA form, the CDR3 reads TGCAGTGCTAGAAGCAGGGCAAGGTACAGCGCCTACAATGAGCAGTTCTTC.

The sample holds a few counts of this clonotype. The V gene is TRBV20-1, the J gene TRBJ2-2; possibly TRBD1 for D (6 bases). The V end lost 0 bases, the J end lost 4 bases, and 12 bases lay between the germline ends. In germline, CDR1 is DFQATT, CDR2 SNEGSKA (reference sequence). The CDR3 totals 15 residues. The chain's CDR3 is CSARDRGTSTGELFF. The CDR3 nucleotides are TGCAGTGCTAGAGACAGGGGAACGAGCACCGGGGAGCTGTTTTTT.

This clonotype was found a few times. This chain uses TRBV15 with TRBJ2-1, with TRBD2 matching 10 bases. The V segment lost 3 bases and the J segment 8 bases; nucleotides outside the gene matches: 10. This CDR3 spans 16 amino acids. CDR1 is LNHNV, CDR2 YYDKDF, per germline (reference sequence). CDR3 sequence reads: CATSSRLAGVSDEQFF. Written as DNA, the CDR3 is TGTGCCACCAGCAGCAGACTAGCGGGTGTTTCGGATGAGCAGTTCTTC.

This clonotype was observed at least ten times. V usage is TRBV29-1 and J usage is TRBJ2-3; 12 positions agree with TRBD2. J was trimmed by 1 base and V by 2 bases; bases with no gene match: 1. The CDR3 is 15 amino acids. Germline V CDR1 and CDR2: SQVTM, ANQGSEA. The CDR3 nucleotides are TGCAGCGTTGAACGGACTAGCGGGGGCACAGATACGCAGTATTTT. It encodes CSVERTSGGTDTQYF.

The chain combines TRBV11-2 with TRBJ2-1, with D perhaps TRBD2 (6 bases). Germline V CDR1 and CDR2: SGHAT, FQNNGV. This CDR3 has 15 residues. Trimming left V 5 bases short and J 3 bases short, with 14 bases between. The CDR3 DNA is TGTGCCAGCAGCCGCGCGGGATGGAGCTACAATGAGCAGTTCTTC. It encodes CASSRAGWSYNEQFF.

This clonotype was detected a few times. This chain connects TRBV7-3 to TRBJ2-2; D gene uncertain. The germline V and J ends were trimmed by 3 bases and 7 bases, with 9 bases remaining between them. CDR1 is SGHTA and CDR2 is FQGTGA in the germline V gene. The CDR3 is 13 residues long. CDR3 region: CASSFESDGELFF. For the CDR3, the DNA is TGTGCCAGCAGCTTCGAATCGGACGGGGAGCTGTTTTTT. Together with reference TRBV7-3 and TRBJ2-2, the CDR3 gives the full variable domain: GAGVSQTPSNKVTEKGKYVELRCDPISGHTALYWYRQSLGQGPEFLIYFQGTGAADDSGLPNDRFFAVRPEGSVSTLKIQRTERGDSAVYLCASSFESDGELFFGEGSRLTVL.

This clonotype has ten or more counts. As DNA, the CDR3 is TGCAGTGAGCGGAGCGGGGAGCTGTTTTTT. Amino acid sequence: CSERSGELFF. V usage is TRBV20-1 and J usage is TRBJ2-2; tentative D call: TRBD2 (5 bases). V lost 7 bases and J lost 7, with 7 bases in between. Germline values: CDR1 DFQATT, CDR2 SNEGSKA (reference sequence). This CDR3 has 10 amino acids.